These 4 T cell receptor beta chains share one sample of origin, sequenced in a study of T cell responses to AZD1222 COVID-19 vaccine. This table comes from immunoSEQ multiplex PCR, and its TCRdb copy is limited to in-frame clones, with some not included. The sample lists approximately 110,000 clones; 92% were seen once. Sequences were derived from peripheral blood, sampled on day 0 of AZD1222 vaccination. The receptors originated from an adult in good health.

The chain has TRBV27 and TRBJ1-5; 11 bases line up with TRBD1. V was clipped by 4 bases and J by 7 bases; unmatched bases: 0. This CDR3 is built from 13 residues. The germline gives CDR1 MNHEY, CDR2 SMNVEV (reference sequence). CDR3 nucleotide sequence: TGTGCCAGCAGTTGGGACAGGGGGCAGCCCCAGCATTTT. Residues: CASSWDRGQPQHF.

J is TRBJ1-2 and V is TRBV7-8, with a possible D match to TRBD1 (5 bases). The CDR3 extends over 15 amino acids. V was shortened by 5 bases and J by 4 bases, with 17 bases between the two germline ends. The germline V gene has CDR1 SGHVS and CDR2 FQNEAQ. The DNA of the CDR3 is TGTGCCAGCAGCCGGAGGGGTGGGGTAGGCTATGGCTACACCTTC. This sequence encodes CASSRRGGVGYGYTF.

J is TRBJ1-2 and V is TRBV3-1 (or the pseudogene TRBV3-2), with D tentatively TRBD1 (6 bases). Germline assignment: CDR1 LGHDT and CDR2 YNNKEL (reference sequence). V lost 5 bases to trimming and J lost 3 bases, with 13 bases between them. The CDR3 is made up of 14 amino acids. The CDR3 nucleotides are TGTGCCAGCAGCGCGCGAGGGGGGGACTATGGCTACACCTTC. Protein sequence: CASSARGGDYGYTF.

J is TRBJ1-6 and V is TRBV9; D call uncertain. V lost 1 base to trimming and J lost 8 bases, with 4 bases between them. The germline V gene has CDR1 SGDLS and CDR2 YYNGEE. The CDR3 loop spans 12 amino acids. This CDR3 reads CASSVRDSPLHF. The CDR3 DNA sequence: TGTGCCAGCAGCGTACGAGATTCACCCCTCCACTTT.